The clone carrying this T cell receptor beta chain was seen at least ten times. V dropped 1 base and J dropped 5 bases, with 11 bases sitting between them. CDR1 is SGHTA and CDR2 is FQGNSA in the germline V gene. This CDR3 comprises 14 residues. TCRdb re-analysed the RT-PCR reads in MiXCR, keeping a single row per CDR3 protein. The sample includes hundreds of thousands of distinct CDR3 sequences, around 14% seen only once; the top ten take about 3.6%. This receptor was identified in a female donor in good health, serving as a healthy control. Sequencing was done on a sample of memory CD4+ T cells from blood. The gene calls are TRBV7-2 and TRBJ2-5; no reliable D call. The chain's CDR3 is CASSLVNTRETQYF. CDR3 bases: TGTGCCAGCAGCTTAGTAAACACACGGGAGACCCAGTACTTC.